One T cell receptor beta chain is described in this entry. CDR1 and CDR2 from the germline V gene are SQVTM and ANQGSEA. The CDR3 extends over 14 amino acids. Deletions cut 0 bases from V and 8 bases from J, with 16 bases between. This record belongs to a study of blood T cell repertoires in COVID-19. Study context: Sites in the United States, Italy and Spain provided acute and convalescent COVID-19 samples.

Study processing details: Researchers report that nucleated cell counts were estimated from reference gene primer amplification. Sequenced by immunoSEQ multiplex PCR; TCRdb stores in-frame clones only, minus some. Clonal size and the V and J genes are those of that table, whereas D and trimming came from the DNA. The sample holds more than 120,000 clones, 84% seen once. Individuals drawn from 24 US areas were about 18 to 95 years old. This clonotype was obtained from a man aged 45 to 65 in a cohort exposed to, infected with or recovered from COVID-19 (not recorded which). The sample was PBMCs or T cells enriched from blood (not recorded which). The genes are TRBV29-1 and TRBJ1-2; no reliable D call. The CDR3 nucleotides are TGCAGCGTTGAAGAGTTGCGGGGTGCAGGCGGCTACACCTTC. This sequence encodes CSVEELRGAGGYTF.